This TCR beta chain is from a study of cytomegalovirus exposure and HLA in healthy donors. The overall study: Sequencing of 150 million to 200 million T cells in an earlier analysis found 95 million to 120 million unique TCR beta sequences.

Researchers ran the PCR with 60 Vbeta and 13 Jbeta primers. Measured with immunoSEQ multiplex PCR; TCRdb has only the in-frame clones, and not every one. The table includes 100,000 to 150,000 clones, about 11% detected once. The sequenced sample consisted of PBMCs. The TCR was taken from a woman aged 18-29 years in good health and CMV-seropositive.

CDR3 amino acids: CASSVGRGGSTDTQYF. CDR3 DNA sequence: TGTGCCAGCAGCGTAGGTCGCGGCGGCTCCACAGATACGCAGTATTTT. J is TRBJ2-3 and V is TRBV9; D remains ambiguous. V was shortened by 0 bases and J by 2 bases, with 13 bases between the two germline ends. The germline V gene encodes CDR1 SGDLS and CDR2 YYNGEE. This CDR3 has 16 residues.